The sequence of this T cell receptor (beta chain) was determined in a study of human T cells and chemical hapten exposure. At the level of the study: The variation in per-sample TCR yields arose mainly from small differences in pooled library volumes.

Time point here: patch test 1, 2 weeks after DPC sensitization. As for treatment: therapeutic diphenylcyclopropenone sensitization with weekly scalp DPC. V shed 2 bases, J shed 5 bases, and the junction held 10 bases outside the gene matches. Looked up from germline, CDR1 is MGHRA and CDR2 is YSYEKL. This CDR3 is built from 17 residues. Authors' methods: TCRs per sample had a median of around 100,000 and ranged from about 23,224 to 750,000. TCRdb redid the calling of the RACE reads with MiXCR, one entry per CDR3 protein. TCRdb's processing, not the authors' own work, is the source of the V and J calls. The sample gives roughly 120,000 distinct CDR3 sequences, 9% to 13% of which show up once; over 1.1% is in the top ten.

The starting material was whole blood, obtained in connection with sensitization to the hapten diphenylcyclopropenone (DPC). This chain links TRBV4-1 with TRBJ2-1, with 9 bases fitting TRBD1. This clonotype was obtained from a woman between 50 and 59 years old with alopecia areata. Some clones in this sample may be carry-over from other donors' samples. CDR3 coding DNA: TGCGCCAGCAGCCAAAACCTACAGGGGGCCTACAACAATGAGCAGTTCTTC. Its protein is CASSQNLQGAYNNEQFF.